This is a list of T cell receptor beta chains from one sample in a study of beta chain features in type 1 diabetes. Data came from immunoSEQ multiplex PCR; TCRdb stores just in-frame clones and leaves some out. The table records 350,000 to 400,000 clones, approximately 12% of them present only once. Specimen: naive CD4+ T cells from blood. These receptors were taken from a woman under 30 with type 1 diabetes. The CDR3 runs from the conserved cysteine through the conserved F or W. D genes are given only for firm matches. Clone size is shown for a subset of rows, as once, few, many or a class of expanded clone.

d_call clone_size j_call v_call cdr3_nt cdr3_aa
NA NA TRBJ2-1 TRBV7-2 TGTGCCAGCAGCCAGGGTCCCCTCTGGTTCTTC CASSQGPLWFF
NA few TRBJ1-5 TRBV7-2 TGTGCCAGCACTCGGCAGGTGGGTCAGCCCCAGCATTTT CASTRQVGQPQHF
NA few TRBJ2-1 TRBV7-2 TGTGCCAGCAGCCGCATAGTCAATGAGCAGTTCTTC CASSRIVNEQFF
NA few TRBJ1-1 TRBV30 TGTGCCACTTCCGCGGGTCTTGAAGCTTTCTTT CATSAGLEAFF
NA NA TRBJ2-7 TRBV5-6 TGTGCCAGCAGCTTGGCGGTCGAGCAGTACTTC CASSLAVEQYF
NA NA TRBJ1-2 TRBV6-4 TGTGCCAGCAGTGGAGGGCCCCAATCGTTC CASSGGPQSF
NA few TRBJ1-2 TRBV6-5 TGTGCCAGCGCGCCCCAGGGGCTTGGCTACACCTTC CASAPQGLGYTF
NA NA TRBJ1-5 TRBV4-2 TGTGCCAGCAGACTTGCCGATGCTAGCAATCAGCCCCAGCATTTT CASRLADASNQPQHF
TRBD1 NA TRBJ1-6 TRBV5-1 TGCGCCAGCAGCCTAGGACAGGGAGGGGGTTCACCCCTCCACTTT CASSLGQGGGSPLHF
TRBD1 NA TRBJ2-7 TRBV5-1 TGCGCCAGCAGCCCCGGGACAGGCGCCTACGAGCAGTACTTC CASSPGTGAYEQYF
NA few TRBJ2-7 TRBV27 TGTGCCAGCAGTTTACGCCAGTCCTACGAGCAGTACTTC CASSLRQSYEQYF
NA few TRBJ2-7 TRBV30 TGTGCCTGGAGTGTCCTCCTCTACGAGCAGTACTTC CAWSVLLYEQYF
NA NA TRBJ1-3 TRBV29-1 TGCAGCGTTGAGGAGGACGCCATATATTTT CSVEEDAIYF
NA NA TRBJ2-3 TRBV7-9 TGTGCCAGCAGTCCCCGAGCGGGGACATCAGATACGCAGTATTTT CASSPRAGTSDTQYF
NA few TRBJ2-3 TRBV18 TGTGCCAGCTCACCCCGACACCAAGATACGCAGTATTTT CASSPRHQDTQYF
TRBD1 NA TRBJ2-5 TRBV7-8 TGTGCCAGCAGACCGACAGGGGCTCTCCAAGAGACCCAGTACTTC CASRPTGALQETQYF
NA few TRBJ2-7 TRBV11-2 TGTGCCAGCAGCTTATGGGACAAAGCCTACGAGCAGTACTTC CASSLWDKAYEQYF
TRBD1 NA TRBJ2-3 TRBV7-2 TGTGCCAGCAGCCCGGGACAGGGCACAGATACGCAGTATTTT CASSPGQGTDTQYF
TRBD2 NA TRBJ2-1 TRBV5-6 TGTGCCAGCATCGGACTAGCGGGAGCCCCCGGGATCACTGAGCAGTTCTTC CASIGLAGAPGITEQFF
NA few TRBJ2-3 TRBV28 TGTGCCAGCAGTCCTAGCCCCCGATGGGCTACGCAGTATTTT CASSPSPRWATQYF
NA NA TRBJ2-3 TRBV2 TGTGCCAGCAGTGAGAGGTCTGGTCGCACAGATACGCAGTATTTT CASSERSGRTDTQYF
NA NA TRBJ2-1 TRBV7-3 TGTGCCAGCAGCTTAAACAGACTAGAAAATGAGCAGTTCTTC CASSLNRLENEQFF
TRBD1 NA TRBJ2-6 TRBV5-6 TGTGCCAGCAGCCTTAAACCGGGACAGGGGGCGACTGGGGCCAACGTCCTGACTTTC CASSLKPGQGATGANVLTF
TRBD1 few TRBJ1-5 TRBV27 TGTGCCAGCAGTTTTTCCAGGGGGGATCAGCCCCAGCATTTT CASSFSRGDQPQHF
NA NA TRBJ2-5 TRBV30 TGTGCCTGGAGTGACTCCGGCGGGACCCAGTACTTC CAWSDSGGTQYF
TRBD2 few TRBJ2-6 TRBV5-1 TGCGCCAGCAGCTTGGATGTAGCGGGGAGCTCTGGGGCCAACGTCCTGACTTTC CASSLDVAGSSGANVLTF
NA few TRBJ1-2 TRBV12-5 TGTGCTAGTGGTTTGGTTATTGGCTACACCTTC CASGLVIGYTF
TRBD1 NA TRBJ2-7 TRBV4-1 TGCGCCAGCAGCCATCCGGGACAGGTTTCCTACGAGCAGTACTTC CASSHPGQVSYEQYF
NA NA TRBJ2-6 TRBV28 TGTGCCAGCCGTGAGTATGGGGCCAACGTCCTGACTTTC CASREYGANVLTF
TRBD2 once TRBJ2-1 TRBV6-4 TGTGCCAGCAGTGAAGGCGGGGGGCAGAATGAGCAGTTCTTC CASSEGGGQNEQFF
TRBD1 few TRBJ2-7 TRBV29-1 TGCAGCGTTGAAGACGGCGGGACAGGGACCTACGAGCAGTACTTC CSVEDGGTGTYEQYF
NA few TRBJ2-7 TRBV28 TGTGCCAGCCTAGAGTACGGTAACGAGCAGTACTTC CASLEYGNEQYF
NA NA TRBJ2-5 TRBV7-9 TGTGCCAGCAGCTTAGTCAGACAAGAGACCCAGTACTTC CASSLVRQETQYF
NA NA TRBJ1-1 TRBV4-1 TGCGCCAGCAGCCCGGGACAAACACGTCCTGAAGCTTTCTTT CASSPGQTRPEAFF
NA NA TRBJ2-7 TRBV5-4 TGTGCCAGCAGCTCCCCCGGGACCTGGGAGGACGAGCAGTACTTC CASSSPGTWEDEQYF
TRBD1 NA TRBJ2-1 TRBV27 TGTGCCAGCAGCAGACCCCACCTAGGGACAGGGTCCTACAATGAGCAGTTCTTC CASSRPHLGTGSYNEQFF
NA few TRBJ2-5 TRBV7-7 TGTGCTAGCAGCAAGGCACCAGGGTGGGAGACCCAGTACTTC CASSKAPGWETQYF
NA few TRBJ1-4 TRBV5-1 TGCGCCAGCAGCTTGGAGACAGGTTCGGGGGAAAAACTGTTTTTT CASSLETGSGEKLFF
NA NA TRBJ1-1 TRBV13 TGTGCCAGCTCCCGTGGTCTCCGGGGAGCTTTCTTT CASSRGLRGAFF
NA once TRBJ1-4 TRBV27 TGTGCCAGCAGTTTGAACAGGGTTGGGGAAAAACTGTTTTTT CASSLNRVGEKLFF
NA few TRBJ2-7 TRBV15 TGTGCCACCAGCAGAGATCAGGGATACGAGCAGTACTTC CATSRDQGYEQYF
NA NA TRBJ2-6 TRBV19 TGTGCCAGTAGTGCAGGGTCTGGGGCCAACGTCCTGACTTTC CASSAGSGANVLTF
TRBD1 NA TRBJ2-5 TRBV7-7 TGTGCTAGCAGTCAGACAGGGGCAGAGACCCAGTACTTC CASSQTGAETQYF
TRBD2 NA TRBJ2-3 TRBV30 TGTGCCTGGAGTGTACGGACTAGCGCAGATACGCAGTATTTT CAWSVRTSADTQYF
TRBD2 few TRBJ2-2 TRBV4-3 TGCGCCAGCAGCCAGGCCCTCCCCGGGACTAGCGAGCGGGGGGAGCTGTTTTTT CASSQALPGTSERGELFF
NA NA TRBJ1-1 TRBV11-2 TGTGCCAGCAGCCCCCGGGTTTTAAACACTGAAGCTTTCTTT CASSPRVLNTEAFF
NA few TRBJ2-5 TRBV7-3 TGTGCCAGCAGCCAGGGAGAGACCCAGTACTTC CASSQGETQYF
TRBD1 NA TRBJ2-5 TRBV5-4 TGTGCCAGCAGCTTGGCCGGGACAGGGCAGGAGACCCAGTACTTC CASSLAGTGQETQYF
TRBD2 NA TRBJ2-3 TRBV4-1 TGCGCCAGCAGCCAAGGGATTGCGGGACTAGCAATCACAGATACGCAGTATTTT CASSQGIAGLAITDTQYF
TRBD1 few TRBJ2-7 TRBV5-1 TGCGCCAGCAGGTTGGCCGGGACAGCTTTCTACGAGCAGTACTTC CASRLAGTAFYEQYF
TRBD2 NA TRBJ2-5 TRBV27 TGTGCCAGCAAGGGACTAGCGGGAGCTGGGCAGACCCAGTACTTC CASKGLAGAGQTQYF
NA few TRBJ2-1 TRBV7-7 TGTGCTAGCAGCTCGAACAGGTACAATGAGCAGTTCTTC CASSSNRYNEQFF
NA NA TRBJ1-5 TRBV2 TGTGCCAGCAGTGAGGGCCCGAATCAGCCCCAGCATTTT CASSEGPNQPQHF
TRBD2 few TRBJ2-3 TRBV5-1 TGCGCCAGCAGCTCGACTAGCGGGAGGGGGGATACGCAGTATTTT CASSSTSGRGDTQYF
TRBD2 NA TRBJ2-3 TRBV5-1 TGCGCCAGCAGCTTGGCCGGGACTAGCGGGAGTTTAGATACGCAGTATTTT CASSLAGTSGSLDTQYF
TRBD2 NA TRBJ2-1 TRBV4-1 TGCGCCAGCAGCCAAGGGACTAGCGGGAGTGGGAATGAGCAGTTCTTC CASSQGTSGSGNEQFF
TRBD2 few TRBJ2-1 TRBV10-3 TGTGCCATCAGGGCCCTTAGCGGGCACTCCTACAATGAGCAGTTCTTC CAIRALSGHSYNEQFF
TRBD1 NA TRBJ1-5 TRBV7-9 TGTGCCAGCAGCTTAGGGACAGGGGACGATCAGCCCCAGCATTTT CASSLGTGDDQPQHF
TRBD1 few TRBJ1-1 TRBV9 TGTGCCAGCAGCGTAGATCTGGGACAGGGGGGTATAAACACTGAAGCTTTCTTT CASSVDLGQGGINTEAFF